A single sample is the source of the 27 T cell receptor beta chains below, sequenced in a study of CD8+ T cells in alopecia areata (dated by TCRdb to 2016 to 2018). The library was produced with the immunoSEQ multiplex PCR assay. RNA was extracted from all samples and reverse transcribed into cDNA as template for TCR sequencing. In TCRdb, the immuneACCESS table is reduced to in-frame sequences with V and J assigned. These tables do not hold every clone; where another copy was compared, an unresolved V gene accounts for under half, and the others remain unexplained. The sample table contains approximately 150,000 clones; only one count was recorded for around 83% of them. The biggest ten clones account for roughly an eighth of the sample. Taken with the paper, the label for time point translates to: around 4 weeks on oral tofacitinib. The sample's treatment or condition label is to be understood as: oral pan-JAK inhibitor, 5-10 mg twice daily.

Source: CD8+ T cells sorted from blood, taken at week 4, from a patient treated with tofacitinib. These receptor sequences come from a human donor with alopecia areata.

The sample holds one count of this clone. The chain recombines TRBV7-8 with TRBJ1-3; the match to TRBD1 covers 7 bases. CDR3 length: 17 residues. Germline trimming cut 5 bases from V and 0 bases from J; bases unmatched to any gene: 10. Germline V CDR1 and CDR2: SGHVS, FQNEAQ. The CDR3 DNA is TGTGCCAGCAGCCCGTCGACAGGGAAGTACTCTGGAAACACCATATATTTT. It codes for CASSPSTGKYSGNTIYF.

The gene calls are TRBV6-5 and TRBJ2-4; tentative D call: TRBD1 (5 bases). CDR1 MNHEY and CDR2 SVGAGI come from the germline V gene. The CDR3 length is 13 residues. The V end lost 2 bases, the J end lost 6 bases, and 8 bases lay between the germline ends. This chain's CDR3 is CASSYQQGNIQYF. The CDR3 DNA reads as TGTGCCAGCAGTTACCAGCAGGGAAACATTCAGTACTTC.

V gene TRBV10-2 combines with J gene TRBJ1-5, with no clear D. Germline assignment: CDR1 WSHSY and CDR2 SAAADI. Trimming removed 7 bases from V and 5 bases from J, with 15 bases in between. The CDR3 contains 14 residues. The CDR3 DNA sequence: TGCGCCAGCAACCCCGTTATCGGTCATCAGCCCCAGCATTTT. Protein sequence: CASNPVIGHQPQHF.

The CDR3 is CASSVGTAPTYEQYF. The CDR3 DNA sequence: TGTGCCAGCAGCGTCGGGACCGCACCTACCTACGAGCAGTACTTC. The rearrangement uses TRBV9 and TRBJ2-7, with D perhaps TRBD1 or TRBD2 (5 bases each). CDR3 length: 15 residues. In germline, CDR1 is SGDLS, CDR2 YYNGEE. V was pared by 2 bases and J by 2 bases, with 14 bases between.

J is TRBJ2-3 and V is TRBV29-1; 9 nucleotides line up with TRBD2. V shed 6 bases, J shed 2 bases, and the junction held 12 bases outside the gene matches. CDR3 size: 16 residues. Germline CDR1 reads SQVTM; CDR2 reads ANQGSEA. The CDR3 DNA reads TGCAGCGTAGATACCTTTCTAGCGGGGAACACAGATACGCAGTATTTT. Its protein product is CSVDTFLAGNTDTQYF.

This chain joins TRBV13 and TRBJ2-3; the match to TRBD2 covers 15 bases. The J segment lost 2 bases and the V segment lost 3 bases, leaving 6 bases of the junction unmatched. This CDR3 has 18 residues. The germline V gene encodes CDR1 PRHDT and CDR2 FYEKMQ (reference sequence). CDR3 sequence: CASSLGLAGGSLTDTQYF. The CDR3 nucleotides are TGTGCCAGCAGCTTGGGACTAGCGGGGGGCAGCCTCACAGATACGCAGTATTTT. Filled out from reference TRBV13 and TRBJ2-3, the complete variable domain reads AAGVIQSPRHLIKEKRETATLKCYPIPRHDTVYWYQQGPGQDPQFLISFYEKMQSDKGSIPDRFSAQQFSDYHSELNMSSLELGDSALYFCASSLGLAGGSLTDTQYFGPGTRLTVL.

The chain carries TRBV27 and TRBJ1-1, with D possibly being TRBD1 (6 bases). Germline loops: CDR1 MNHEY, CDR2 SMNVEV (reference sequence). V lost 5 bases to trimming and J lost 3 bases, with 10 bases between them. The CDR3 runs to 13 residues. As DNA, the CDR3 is TGTGCCAGCAGTCCGAGGGGGGACACTGAAGCTTTCTTT. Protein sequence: CASSPRGDTEAFF.

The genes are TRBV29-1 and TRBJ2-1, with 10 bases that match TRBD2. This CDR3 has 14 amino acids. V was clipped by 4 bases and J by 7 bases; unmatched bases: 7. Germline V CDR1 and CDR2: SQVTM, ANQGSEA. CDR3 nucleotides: TGCAGCGTTGTTTTCCAGCGGGAGGGGAATGAGCAGTTCTTC. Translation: CSVVFQREGNEQFF.

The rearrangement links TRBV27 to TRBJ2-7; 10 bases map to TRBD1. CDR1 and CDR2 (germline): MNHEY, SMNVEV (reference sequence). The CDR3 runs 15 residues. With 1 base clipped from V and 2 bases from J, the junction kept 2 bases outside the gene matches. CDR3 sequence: CASSLYGTGAYEQYF. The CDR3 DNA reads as TGTGCCAGCAGTTTATATGGGACAGGGGCCTACGAGCAGTACTTC.

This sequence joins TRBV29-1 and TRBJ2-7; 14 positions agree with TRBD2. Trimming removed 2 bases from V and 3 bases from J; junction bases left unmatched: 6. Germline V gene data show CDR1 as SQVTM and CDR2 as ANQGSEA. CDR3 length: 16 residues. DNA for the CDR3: TGCAGCGTTGAAAGCGGGACTAGCGGGAGAGACTACGAGCAGTACTTC. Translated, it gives CSVESGTSGRDYEQYF.

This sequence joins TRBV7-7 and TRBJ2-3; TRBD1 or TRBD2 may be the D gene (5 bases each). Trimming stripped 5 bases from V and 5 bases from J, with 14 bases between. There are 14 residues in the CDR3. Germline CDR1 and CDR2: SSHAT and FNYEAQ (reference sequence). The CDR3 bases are TGTGCCAGCAGCATCCGGGGCCTCGGAGATACGCAGTATTTT. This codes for CASSIRGLGDTQYF.

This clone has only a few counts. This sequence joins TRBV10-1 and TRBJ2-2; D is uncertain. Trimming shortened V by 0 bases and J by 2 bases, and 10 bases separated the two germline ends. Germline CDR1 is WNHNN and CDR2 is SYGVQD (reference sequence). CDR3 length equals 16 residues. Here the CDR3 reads CASSESPGANTGELFF. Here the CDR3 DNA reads TGCGCCAGCAGTGAGTCCCCAGGAGCCAACACCGGGGAGCTGTTTTTT.

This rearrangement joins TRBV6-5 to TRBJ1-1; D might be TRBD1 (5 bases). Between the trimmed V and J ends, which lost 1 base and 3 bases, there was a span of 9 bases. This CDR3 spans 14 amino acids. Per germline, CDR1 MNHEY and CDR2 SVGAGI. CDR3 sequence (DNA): TGTGCCAGCAGTTACTTCTCGGGGCACACTGAAGCTTTCTTT. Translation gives CASSYFSGHTEAFF.

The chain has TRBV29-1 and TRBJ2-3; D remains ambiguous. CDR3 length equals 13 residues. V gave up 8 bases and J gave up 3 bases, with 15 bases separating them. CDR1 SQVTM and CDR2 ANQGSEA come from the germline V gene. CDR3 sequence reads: CSLQPPPTDTQYF. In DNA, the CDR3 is TGCAGCCTCCAACCCCCACCTACAGATACGCAGTATTTT.

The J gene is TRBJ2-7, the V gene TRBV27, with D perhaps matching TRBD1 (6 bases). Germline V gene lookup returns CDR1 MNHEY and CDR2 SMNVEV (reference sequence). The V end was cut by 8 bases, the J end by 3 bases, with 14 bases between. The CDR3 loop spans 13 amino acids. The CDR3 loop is CASGLQGDYEQYF. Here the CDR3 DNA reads TGTGCCAGCGGGTTACAGGGAGACTACGAGCAGTACTTC.

The DNA for the CDR3 is TGTGCCAGCAGCGTTTTGGCAGCCAGGCAGGGCTACACCTTC. Its translation: CASSVLAARQGYTF. The chain couples TRBV9 to TRBJ1-2; D unclear. The CDR3 is 14 amino acids. Trimming left V 2 bases short and J 8 bases short, with 16 bases between. The germline V gene has CDR1 SGDLS and CDR2 YYNGEE. The complete variable domain, with remaining parts taken from reference TRBV9 and TRBJ1-2, reads DSGVTQTPKHLITATGQRVTLRCSPRSGDLSVYWYQQSLDQGLQFLIQYYNGEERAKGNILERFSAQQFPDLHSELNLSSLELGDSALYFCASSVLAARQGYTFGSGTRLTVV.

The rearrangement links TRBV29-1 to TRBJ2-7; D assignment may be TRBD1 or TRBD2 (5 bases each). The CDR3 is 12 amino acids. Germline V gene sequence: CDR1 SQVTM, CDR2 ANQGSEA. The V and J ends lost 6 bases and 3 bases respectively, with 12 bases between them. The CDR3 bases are TGCAGCGTGCCCTGGGGGAGCTACGAGCAGTACTTC. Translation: CSVPWGSYEQYF.

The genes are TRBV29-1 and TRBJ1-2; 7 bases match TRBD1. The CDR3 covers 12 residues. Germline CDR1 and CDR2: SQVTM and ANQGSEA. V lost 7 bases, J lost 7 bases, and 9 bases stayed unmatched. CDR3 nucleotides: TGCAGCGCGGAAGGACAGGATTTTGGCTACACCTTC. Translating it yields CSAEGQDFGYTF.

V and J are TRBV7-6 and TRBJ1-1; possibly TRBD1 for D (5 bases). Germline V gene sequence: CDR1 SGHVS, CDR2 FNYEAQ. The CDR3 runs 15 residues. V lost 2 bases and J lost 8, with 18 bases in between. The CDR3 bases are TGTGCCAGCAGCTTAAAGGGCCTGGGGACTGCCGAAGCTTTCTTT. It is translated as CASSLKGLGTAEAFF.

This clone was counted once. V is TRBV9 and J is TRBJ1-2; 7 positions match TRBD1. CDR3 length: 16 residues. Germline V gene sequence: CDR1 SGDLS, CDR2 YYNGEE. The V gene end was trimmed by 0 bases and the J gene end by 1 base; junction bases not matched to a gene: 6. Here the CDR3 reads CASSVGEGAYNYGYTF. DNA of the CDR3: TGTGCCAGCAGCGTAGGGGAGGGGGCCTATAACTATGGCTACACCTTC.

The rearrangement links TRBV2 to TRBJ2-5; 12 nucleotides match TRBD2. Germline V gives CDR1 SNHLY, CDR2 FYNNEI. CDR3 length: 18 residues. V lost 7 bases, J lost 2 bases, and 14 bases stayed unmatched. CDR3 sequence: CASITPPGLAGIQETQYF. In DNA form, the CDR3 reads TGTGCCAGCATTACCCCCCCAGGACTAGCGGGGATTCAAGAGACCCAGTACTTC.

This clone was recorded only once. The CDR3 DNA reads TGCGCCAGCAGTGAGGCCAAGAAACGCCCCCATAGACAGAGCGAGCAGTACTTC. The encoded protein is CASSEAKKRPHRQSEQYF. This sequence joins TRBV10-1 and TRBJ2-7, with D possibly matching TRBD1 (5 bases). The CDR3 runs to 18 residues. Trimming took off 2 bases at V and 6 bases at J, with 26 bases between the two ends. Germline V gives CDR1 WNHNN, CDR2 SYGVQD (reference sequence).

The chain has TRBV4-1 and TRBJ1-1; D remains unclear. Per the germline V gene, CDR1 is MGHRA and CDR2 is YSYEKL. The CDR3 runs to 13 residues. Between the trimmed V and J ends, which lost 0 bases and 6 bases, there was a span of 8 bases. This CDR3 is CASSQEPGAEAFF. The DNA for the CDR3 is TGCGCCAGCAGCCAAGAACCTGGCGCTGAAGCTTTCTTT.

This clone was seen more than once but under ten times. The CDR3 DNA reads TGCAGCGTTGAACTTGTCGGGGGGCCTTACTACGAGCAGTACTTC. Translation gives CSVELVGGPYYEQYF. This sequence joins TRBV29-1 and TRBJ2-7, with D perhaps matching TRBD2 (7 bases). V lost 2 bases and J 3 bases, leaving 17 bases between the germline ends. CDR1 and CDR2 from the germline V gene are SQVTM and ANQGSEA. The CDR3 extends over 15 amino acids.

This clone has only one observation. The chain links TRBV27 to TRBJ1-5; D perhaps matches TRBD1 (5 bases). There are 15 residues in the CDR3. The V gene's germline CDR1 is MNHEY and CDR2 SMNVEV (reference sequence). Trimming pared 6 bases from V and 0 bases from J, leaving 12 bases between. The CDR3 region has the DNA TGTGCCAGCAGCCTTGAGGGGAGTAGCAATCAGCCCCAGCATTTT. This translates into CASSLEGSSNQPQHF.

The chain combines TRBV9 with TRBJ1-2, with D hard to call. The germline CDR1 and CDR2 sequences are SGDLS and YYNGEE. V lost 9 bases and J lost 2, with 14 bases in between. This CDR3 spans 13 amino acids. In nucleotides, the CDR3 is TGTGCCACCAACTCGGGAGGGAACTATGGCTACACCTTC. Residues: CATNSGGNYGYTF. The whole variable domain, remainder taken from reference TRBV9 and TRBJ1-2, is DSGVTQTPKHLITATGQRVTLRCSPRSGDLSVYWYQQSLDQGLQFLIQYYNGEERAKGNILERFSAQQFPDLHSELNLSSLELGDSALYFCATNSGGNYGYTFGSGTRLTVV.

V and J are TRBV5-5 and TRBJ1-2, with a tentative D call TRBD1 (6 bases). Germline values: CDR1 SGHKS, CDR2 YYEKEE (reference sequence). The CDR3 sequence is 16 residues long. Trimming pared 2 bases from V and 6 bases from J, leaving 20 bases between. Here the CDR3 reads CASSLVPSGDTNGYTF. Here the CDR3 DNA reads TGTGCCAGCAGCTTAGTCCCGTCAGGGGATACGAATGGCTACACCTTC. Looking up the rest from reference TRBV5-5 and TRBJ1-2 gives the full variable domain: DAGVTQSPTHLIKTRGQQVTLRCSPISGHKSVSWYQQVLGQGPQFIFQYYEKEERGRGNFPDRFSARQFPNYSSELNVNALLLGDSALYLCASSLVPSGDTNGYTFGSGTRLTVV.